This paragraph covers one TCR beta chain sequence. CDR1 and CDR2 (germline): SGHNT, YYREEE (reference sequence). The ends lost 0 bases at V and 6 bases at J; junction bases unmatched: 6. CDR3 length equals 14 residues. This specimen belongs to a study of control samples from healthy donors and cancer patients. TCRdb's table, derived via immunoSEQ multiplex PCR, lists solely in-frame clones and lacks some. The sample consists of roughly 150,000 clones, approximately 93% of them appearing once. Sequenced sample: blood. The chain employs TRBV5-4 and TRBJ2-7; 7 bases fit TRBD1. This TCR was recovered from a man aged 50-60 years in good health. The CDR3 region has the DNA TGTGCCAGCAGCTTGGAGCCAACAGGGGTCGAGCAGTACTTC. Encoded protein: CASSLEPTGVEQYF. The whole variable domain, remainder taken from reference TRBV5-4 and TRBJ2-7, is ETGVTQSPTHLIKTRGQQVTLRCSSQSGHNTVSWYQQALGQGPQFIFQYYREEENGRGNFPPRFSGLQFPNYSSELNVNALELDDSALYLCASSLEPTGVEQYFGPGTRLTVT.